The rows below give T cell receptor beta chains drawn from one sample of a study of OX40 agonist ivuxolimab in advanced cancers. TCRdb keeps only in-frame clones here, not all; method: immunoSEQ multiplex PCR. The table lists under 85,000 clones, approximately 90% of them singletons, with 0.4% to 0.6% in the top ten. The sequences come from CD4+ or CD8+ T cells sorted from blood, collected in a trial of the OX40 agonist ivuxolimab. The receptor set was obtained from an adult with an advanced solid tumor such as melanoma, head and neck, liver or kidney cancer. Both conserved end residues are part of each CDR3. The D gene is left open where the match is weak. Clone size appears in some rows only: once, few, many, or a class for an expanded clone.

>TRBV5-1|NA|TRBJ2-7|NA
CASSLPGQPYEQYF
TGCGCCAGCAGCTTACCGGGCCAACCCTACGAGCAGTACTTC
>TRBV5-4|NA|TRBJ2-7|NA
CASSFVGGYEQYF
TGTGCCAGCAGCTTTGTAGGGGGCTACGAGCAGTACTTC
>TRBV18|NA|TRBJ1-2|NA
CASSPSQGTAGYTF
TGTGCCAGCTCACCAAGTCAGGGGACGGCGGGCTACACCTTC
>TRBV29-1|NA|TRBJ1-2|NA
CSAGGSNGYTF
TGCAGCGCCGGGGGGTCGAATGGCTACACCTTC
>TRBV7-3|NA|TRBJ1-1|NA
CASSLGGSHPTEAFF
TGTGCCAGCAGCTTAGGAGGGTCCCACCCCACTGAAGCTTTCTTT
>TRBV5-4|NA|TRBJ1-1|NA
CASSAKTGKDTEAFF
TGTGCCAGCAGCGCGAAAACAGGGAAAGACACTGAAGCTTTCTTT
>TRBV5-1|TRBD1|TRBJ2-2|once
CASSYTGGTGELFF
TGCGCCAGCAGTTACACAGGGGGCACCGGGGAGCTGTTTTTT
>TRBV11-2|NA|TRBJ1-6|NA
CASSDNYHRGNSPLHF
TGTGCCAGCAGCGACAACTACCATCGCGGTAATTCACCCCTCCACTTT
>TRBV7-2|TRBD1|TRBJ2-1|NA
CASSLGGQGDEQFF
TGTGCCAGCAGCTTAGGCGGACAGGGGGATGAGCAGTTCTTC
>TRBV19|TRBD1|TRBJ1-3|once
CASKQAWDSSGNTIYF
TGTGCCAGTAAGCAGGCTTGGGACAGCTCTGGAAACACCATATATTTT
>TRBV15|NA|TRBJ1-1|NA
CATTLRGQLNTEAFF
TGTGCCACCACCCTCCGGGGGCAGTTGAACACTGAAGCTTTCTTT
>TRBV27|NA|TRBJ2-3|NA
CASRPGAGWDKGTDTQYF
TGTGCCAGCAGGCCTGGGGCTGGATGGGATAAGGGCACAGATACGCAGTATTTT
>TRBV28|NA|TRBJ1-4|NA
CASRPRGATNEKLFF
TGTGCCAGCAGGCCTAGGGGGGCAACTAATGAAAAACTGTTTTTT
>TRBV19|NA|TRBJ2-7|NA
CASSIDGNSYEQYF
TGTGCCAGTAGTATAGACGGGAACTCCTACGAGCAGTACTTC
>TRBV5-5|NA|TRBJ2-5|NA
CASSLQRETQYF
TGTGCCAGCAGCTTGCAGAGGGAGACCCAGTACTTC
>TRBV5-1|NA|TRBJ1-5|NA
CASSLEGGQPQHF
TGCGCCAGCAGCTTGGAGGGGGGCCAGCCCCAGCATTTT
>TRBV5-1|NA|TRBJ1-1|NA
CASSPPGSPNTEAFF
TGCGCCAGCAGCCCGCCGGGGTCGCCGAACACTGAAGCTTTCTTT
>TRBV5-1|NA|TRBJ2-2|NA
CASSLKFTQNTGELFF
TGCGCCAGCAGCTTGAAGTTTACCCAGAACACCGGGGAGCTGTTTTTT
>TRBV6-6|NA|TRBJ2-7|NA
CASKGPSSSYEQYF
TGTGCCAGCAAGGGACCCTCTTCCTCCTACGAGCAGTACTTC
>TRBV18|NA|TRBJ1-4|NA
CASSPPGATNEKLFF
TGTGCCAGCTCACCACCGGGGGCGACTAATGAAAAACTGTTTTTT
>TRBV29-1|NA|TRBJ2-3|NA
CSVRQGLTDTQYF
TGCAGCGTTCGGCAGGGGCTCACAGATACGCAGTATTTT
>TRBV19|TRBD1|TRBJ1-6|NA
CASSINRGYSPLHF
TGTGCCAGTAGTATTAACAGGGGGTATTCACCCCTCCACTTT
>TRBV7-2|NA|TRBJ2-5|few
CASSLAGMETQYF
TGTGCCAGCAGCTTGGCAGGGATGGAGACCCAGTACTTC
>TRBV5-4|NA|TRBJ2-7|NA
CASSLRGGSDGQYF
TGTGCCAGCAGCTTGCGGGGAGGTAGCGACGGGCAGTACTTC
>TRBV28|NA|TRBJ1-1|NA
CASSPQGRPNTEAFF
TGTGCCAGCAGTCCCCAGGGCAGACCAAACACTGAAGCTTTCTTT
>TRBV5-4|TRBD1|TRBJ2-5|NA
CASSSPGQGLQETQYF
TGTGCCAGCAGCTCGCCAGGACAGGGACTCCAAGAGACCCAGTACTTC
>TRBV18|TRBD1|TRBJ1-1|NA
CASSRRTGNTEAFF
TGTGCCAGCTCACGTCGGACAGGGAACACTGAAGCTTTCTTT
>TRBV15|TRBD1|TRBJ2-4|NA
CATSSLTNRGMAKNIQYF
TGTGCCACCAGCAGCCTGACTAACAGGGGAATGGCCAAAAACATTCAGTACTTC